The sequence of this T cell receptor beta chain was determined in a study of cytomegalovirus exposure and HLA in healthy donors. For the study at large: The roughly 700 first-cohort repertoires and the 100 to 150 validation repertoires shared the same platform, a later analysis reported. The study, taken as a whole, reports: TCR clusters originating in the first cohort tended to co-occur in the roughly 130 validation repertoires, according to a later analysis.

This clone was picked up a small number of times. Its target is unknown. The donors formed part of the roughly 120-subject validation cohort, distinct from the roughly 700-subject first cohort. Some clones are missing from TCRdb's copy, which holds only in-frame ones; the method was immunoSEQ multiplex PCR. The profile shows around 71,000 clones, about 94% of them singletons. V was pared by 2 bases and J by 5 bases, with 13 bases of the junction left unmatched. The CDR3 sequence is 17 residues long. CDR1 and CDR2 from the germline V gene are SGHDT and YYEEEE. The specimen was PBMCs. This sequence originates from a man aged 18 to 30 in good health and CMV-seropositive. The chain carries TRBV5-6 and TRBJ2-5, with 9 bases aligning to TRBD2. In DNA form, the CDR3 reads TGTGCCAGCAGCTTCACGCGGCGGGGCGGGGGGGTCGAGACCCAGTACTTC. It encodes CASSFTRRGGGVETQYF. Complete variable domain (other parts from reference TRBV5-6 and TRBJ2-5): DAGVTQSPTHLIKTRGQQVTLRCSPKSGHDTVSWYQQALGQGPQFIFQYYEEEERQRGNFPDRFSGHQFPNYSSELNVNALLLGDSALYLCASSFTRRGGGVETQYFGPGTRLLVL.